This TCR beta chain was captured by sequencing in a study of blood T cell repertoires in COVID-19. Study-wide background: PBMCs, B-cell-depleted T cells, or T cells provided the cDNA or gDNA that made up the material.

Profiled with immunoSEQ multiplex PCR; TCRdb holds only in-frame clones, not every one. The sample holds under 250,000 clones, about 84% seen once. The J segment lost 7 bases and the V segment lost 8 bases, leaving 9 bases of the junction unmatched. The CDR3 consists of 16 residues. Germline V gene data show CDR1 as MNHEY and CDR2 as SMNVEV (reference sequence). This clonotype was sampled from an elderly woman with COVID-19, enrolled during active disease. Specimen: peripheral blood. The rearrangement uses TRBV27 and TRBJ2-3; 16 nucleotides align to TRBD2. CDR3 DNA sequence: TGTGCCAGCTGGGGACTAGCGGGGGGGAGAATCAATACGCAGTATTTT. Translation gives CASWGLAGGRINTQYF.